Below are 25 T cell receptor beta chains sequenced from a single sample in a study of cytomegalovirus exposure and HLA in healthy donors. With 60 Vbeta and 13 Jbeta primers, the PCR was carried out. Some clones are missing from TCRdb's copy, which holds only in-frame ones; the method was immunoSEQ multiplex PCR. The data contain 200,000 or so clones, around 73% of them singletons. The sample taken for sequencing was PBMCs. These receptors were collected from a male donor in good health and CMV-seronegative.

This chain connects TRBV6-1 to TRBJ2-1; 11 nucleotides align to TRBD2. V was pared by 6 bases and J by 8 bases, with 9 bases of the junction left unmatched. The germline V gene has CDR1 MNHNS and CDR2 SASEGT. The CDR3 is 15 amino acids. The CDR3 nucleotides read TGTGCCAGCAGCCCCACTAGCGGGAGTATCTATGAGCAGTTCTTC. It encodes CASSPTSGSIYEQFF.

The V gene is TRBV28, the J gene TRBJ1-2; 10 bases align to TRBD1. Per the germline V gene, CDR1 is MDHEN and CDR2 is SYDVKM. V trimming: 5 bases; J trimming: 8 bases; junction bases outside the gene matches: 8. The CDR3 consists of 14 residues. The CDR3 sequence: CASSVDRGRGGYTF. The CDR3 region has the DNA TGTGCCAGCAGTGTTGACAGGGGGCGAGGGGGCTACACCTTC.

This sequence joins TRBV18 and TRBJ2-6; 10 bases fit TRBD1. The V gene's germline CDR1 is KGHSH and CDR2 LQKENI. CDR3 length: 16 amino acids. The junction had 2 bases not matched to a gene; V was cut back by 3 bases and J by 3 bases. The CDR3 DNA reads TGTGCCAGCTCACCGGACAGGGGGTATGGGGCCAACGTCCTGACTTTC. Amino acids: CASSPDRGYGANVLTF.

This chain uses TRBV28 with TRBJ2-7, with 11 bases lining up with TRBD2. Germline CDR1 reads MDHEN; CDR2 reads SYDVKM. The CDR3 runs 14 residues. V shed 4 bases, J shed 4 bases, and the junction held 3 bases outside the gene matches. The CDR3 loop reads CASSSTSGSYEQYF. The CDR3 DNA reads as TGTGCCAGCAGTTCTACTAGCGGGAGTTACGAGCAGTACTTC. The full variable domain, with the rest looked up from reference TRBV28 and TRBJ2-7, is DVKVTQSSRYLVKRTGEKVFLECVQDMDHENMFWYRQDPGLGLRLIYFSYDVKMKEKGDIPEGYSVSREKKERFSLILESASTNQTSMYLCASSSTSGSYEQYFGPGTRLTVT.

The sample holds one count of this clone. The chain joins TRBV5-1 to TRBJ2-3, with 8 bases fitting TRBD2. J gave up 10 bases and V 0 bases, and 10 bases lay outside the gene matches. The CDR3 contains 15 residues. Germline values: CDR1 SGHRS, CDR2 YFSETQ. The CDR3 sequence is CASSLVGSGTSAQYF. As DNA, the CDR3 is TGCGCCAGCAGCTTGGTCGGTAGCGGGACTTCTGCGCAGTATTTT.

V gene TRBV5-4 combines with J gene TRBJ2-2; 8 nucleotides match TRBD1. The germline gives CDR1 SGHNT, CDR2 YYREEE (reference sequence). The CDR3 spans 16 residues. With V trimmed by 5 bases and J by 3 bases, 9 bases remained unmatched. Here the CDR3 DNA reads TGTGCCAGCAGTAGGACAGGGCGCGGGGACACCGGGGAGCTGTTTTTT. The encoded protein is CASSRTGRGDTGELFF.

This clone was found once. The gene calls are TRBV25-1 and TRBJ2-7; D is ambiguous. V lost 7 bases, J lost 2 bases, and 9 bases lay in between. Germline V gene sequence: CDR1 MGHDK, CDR2 SYGVNS. The CDR3 is 12 amino acids. This chain's CDR3 is CASKNRAYEQYF. CDR3 sequence (DNA): TGTGCCAGCAAAAACAGAGCCTACGAGCAGTACTTC.

The chain is built from TRBV15 and TRBJ2-1; TRBD2 aligns across 15 bases. Germline V gene sequence: CDR1 LNHNV, CDR2 YYDKDF (reference sequence). Unmatched junction bases numbered 0, after V lost 5 bases and J lost 7 bases. The CDR3 covers 14 residues. CDR3 loop: CATSGTSGRNEQFF. Here the CDR3 DNA reads TGTGCCACCAGCGGGACTAGCGGGAGGAATGAGCAGTTCTTC.

The genes are TRBV11-2 and TRBJ2-3; 7 bases line up with TRBD2. V gave up 5 bases and J gave up 6 bases; unmatched junction bases: 11. Per the germline V gene, CDR1 is SGHAT and CDR2 is FQNNGV. This CDR3 spans 15 amino acids. The CDR3 is CASSRGLSDTDTQYF. CDR3 in DNA: TGTGCCAGCAGCCGGGGACTAAGTGACACGGATACGCAGTATTTT. Full variable domain (remainder filled in from reference TRBV11-2 and TRBJ2-3): EAGVAQSPRYKIIEKRQSVAFWCNPISGHATLYWYQQILGQGPKLLIQFQNNGVVDDSQLPKDRFSAERLKGVDSTLKIQPAKLEDSAVYLCASSRGLSDTDTQYFGPGTRLTVL.

The rearrangement uses TRBV11-1 and TRBJ1-4; D remains ambiguous. Germline loops: CDR1 SGHAT, CDR2 FQDESV (reference sequence). The ends were cut back, 5 bases at V and 5 bases at J, with 12 bases in the middle. The CDR3 totals 14 residues. As DNA, the CDR3 is TGTGCCAGCAGCCAGCGGGCGGCCAATGAAAAACTGTTTTTT. Encoded protein: CASSQRAANEKLFF.

This rearrangement joins TRBV6-4 to TRBJ2-1; D unclear. V dropped 8 bases and J dropped 7 bases, with 6 bases sitting between them. Germline V CDR1 and CDR2: MRHNA, SNTAGT. The CDR3 loop spans 10 amino acids. In nucleotides, the CDR3 is TGTGCCAGCGGCAGGAATGAGCAGTTCTTC. Encoded protein: CASGRNEQFF.

The chain couples TRBV28 to TRBJ2-7; D perhaps matches TRBD2 (5 bases). Germline CDR1 MDHEN, CDR2 SYDVKM. Trimming took 7 bases from V and 6 from J, leaving 22 bases between them. This CDR3 has 15 residues. CDR3 DNA: TGTGCCAGCACTTCTCCCCGGACGGGGTCCCCCGAGCAGTACTTC. It is translated as CASTSPRTGSPEQYF.

The chain is built from TRBV19 and TRBJ1-1; 10 bases fit TRBD1. This CDR3 has 16 residues. V shed 5 bases, J shed 5 bases, and the junction held 11 bases outside the gene matches. Germline V gene sequence: CDR1 LNHDA, CDR2 SQIVND (reference sequence). In DNA, the CDR3 is TGTGCCAGTAGTTCACGACAGGGGGCAGGAAAAACTGAAGCTTTCTTT. This gives the protein CASSSRQGAGKTEAFF.

V gene TRBV7-9 combines with J gene TRBJ1-3; D not resolved. The germline V gene has CDR1 SEHNR and CDR2 FQNEAQ (reference sequence). Trimming left V 5 bases short and J 0 bases short, with 8 bases between. CDR3 length: 14 residues. The CDR3 DNA follows: TGTGCCAGCAGCCTCGACATCTCTGGAAACACCATATATTTT. Translating it yields CASSLDISGNTIYF.

This sequence joins TRBV19 and TRBJ1-1; no firm D call. The CDR3 spans 14 residues. Trimming took off 5 bases at V and 1 base at J, with 11 bases between the two ends. The germline gives CDR1 LNHDA, CDR2 SQIVND (reference sequence). In DNA, the CDR3 is TGTGCCAGTAGTCTAGGTCGGAGGAACACTGAAGCTTTCTTT. Translation: CASSLGRRNTEAFF.

The chain has TRBV11-2 and TRBJ1-3; D remains unclear. V was shortened by 5 bases and J by 4 bases, with 12 bases between the two germline ends. The CDR3 spans 14 residues. Germline V lookup: CDR1 SGHAT, CDR2 FQNNGV. The chain's CDR3 is CASSRQVSGNTIYF. In DNA, the CDR3 is TGTGCCAGCAGCCGTCAGGTATCCGGAAACACCATATATTTT.

This clone was seen a few times. The chain employs TRBV5-1 and TRBJ1-1, with D possibly matching TRBD1 (5 bases). The V and J ends lost 1 base and 4 bases respectively, with 11 bases between them. Per the germline V gene, CDR1 is SGHRS and CDR2 is YFSETQ. The CDR3 covers 14 residues. Here the CDR3 reads CASSLLVGGTEAFF. The CDR3 coding sequence is TGCGCCAGCAGCTTGTTAGTGGGGGGCACTGAAGCTTTCTTT.

The CDR3 region has the DNA TGCGCCAGCAGGGGGGGGAAAGACTCACCCCTCCACTTT. Translation: CASRGGKDSPLHF. The chain employs TRBV5-1 and TRBJ1-6, with D maybe TRBD1 (5 bases). Trimming took 5 bases from V and 10 from J, leaving 13 bases between them. Germline assignment: CDR1 SGHRS and CDR2 YFSETQ. The CDR3 runs 13 residues. The full variable domain, completed using reference TRBV5-1 and TRBJ1-6, is KAGVTQTPRYLIKTRGQQVTLSCSPISGHRSVSWYQQTPGQGLQFLFEYFSETQRNKGNFPGRFSGRQFSNSRSEMNVSTLELGDSALYLCASRGGKDSPLHFGNGTRLTVT.

V and J are TRBV7-3 and TRBJ1-1, with unresolved D. V gave up 2 bases and J gave up 1 base, with 8 bases separating them. Germline V gene sequence: CDR1 SGHTA, CDR2 FQGTGA. The CDR3 spans 14 residues. CDR3 coding DNA: TGTGCCAGCAGCTTACAAGGAGGGAACACTGAAGCTTTCTTT. Residues: CASSLQGGNTEAFF. The entire variable domain, with the rest obtained from reference TRBV7-3 and TRBJ1-1, is as follows: GAGVSQTPSNKVTEKGKYVELRCDPISGHTALYWYRQSLGQGPEFLIYFQGTGAADDSGLPNDRFFAVRPEGSVSTLKIQRTERGDSAVYLCASSLQGGNTEAFFGQGTRLTVV.

The chain combines TRBV19 with TRBJ1-2, with 7 bases fitting TRBD1. The trim removed 8 bases at V and 4 bases at J, leaving 13 bases unmatched. CDR1 and CDR2 from the germline V gene are LNHDA and SQIVND (reference sequence). This CDR3 is built from 15 residues. The CDR3 region is CASQGGVGNSYGYTF. CDR3 coding DNA: TGTGCCAGTCAGGGGGGCGTCGGAAATTCCTATGGCTACACCTTC.

The CDR3 is CASSEGTGMGSNQPQHF. The CDR3 DNA reads TGTGCCAGCAGTGAGGGGACAGGGATGGGAAGCAATCAGCCCCAGCATTTT. The V call is TRBV6-1, the J call TRBJ1-5, with 9 bases matching TRBD1. V was pared by 3 bases and J by 1 base, with 7 bases of the junction left unmatched. The germline V gene has CDR1 MNHNS and CDR2 SASEGT. The CDR3 contains 17 residues.

The chain couples TRBV7-6 to TRBJ2-7; TRBD1 agrees at 7 bases. CDR3 size: 16 residues. J was trimmed by 0 bases and V by 5 bases; bases with no gene match: 10. The germline gives CDR1 SGHVS, CDR2 FNYEAQ. CDR3 sequence: CASSGVNAGGSYEQYF. The CDR3 nucleotides are TGTGCCAGCAGCGGGGTAAATGCAGGGGGCTCCTACGAGCAGTACTTC.

As to this clone: At one end, the junction sequence differs from germline, possibly due to a read error. The chain joins TRBV7-9 to TRBJ2-7; TRBD1 matches 11 bases. This CDR3 has 14 residues. Per germline, CDR1 SEHNR and CDR2 FQNEAQ (reference sequence). CDR3 DNA sequence: TGTTCCAGCACCCGGAGGGACAGGGGGTACGAGCAGTACTTC. Its protein product is CSSTRRDRGYEQYF.

The CDR3 DNA is TGTGCCAGTAGTATAGAACTTCAGCCCCAGCATTTT. Residues: CASSIELQPQHF. The genes are TRBV19 and TRBJ1-5; D ambiguous. The CDR3 totals 12 residues. The germline CDR1 and CDR2 sequences are LNHDA and SQIVND (reference sequence). Deletions cut 0 bases from V and 6 bases from J, with 3 bases between.

The chain is built from TRBV13 and TRBJ2-2; TRBD1 agrees at 10 bases. CDR1 is PRHDT, CDR2 FYEKMQ, per germline (reference sequence). The trim removed 5 bases at V and 4 bases at J, leaving 4 bases unmatched. This CDR3 spans 15 amino acids. The chain's CDR3 is CASSMTGGVTGELFF. The CDR3 bases are TGTGCCAGCAGCATGACAGGGGGCGTCACCGGGGAGCTGTTTTTT.